A selection of T cell receptor beta chains follows, all from one sample in a study of monozygotic twins with inflammatory bowel disease. TCRdb re-called the 5' RACE reads and catalogs CDR3 proteins one per entry, DNA excluded. The specimen's table records approximately 400,000 distinct CDR3 sequences. Material: blood. All receptors come from a human donor with ulcerative colitis or Crohn's disease, or a healthy co-twin of an affected twin (not recorded which). The CDR3 runs from the conserved cysteine through the conserved F or W.

V gene,J gene,CDR3 protein
TRBV5-5,TRBJ2-7,CASSLFPAGGGYEQYF
TRBV7-6,TRBJ2-2,CASSLQTYTGELFF
TRBV9,TRBJ2-7,CASSVYPVSSYEQYF
TRBV5-1,TRBJ1-5,CASSLQGQPYQPQHF
TRBV20-1,TRBJ1-1,CSSTLVAGTEAFF
TRBV7-2,TRBJ2-3,CASSLEVTWSSTDTQYF
TRBV6-6,TRBJ1-6,CASSFEGGNSPLHF
TRBV5-1,TRBJ1-6,CASSLATDYNSPLHF
TRBV5-6,TRBJ1-4,CASSLGSPRNEKLFF
TRBV28,TRBJ2-1,CASRRPGLALSEQFF
TRBV24-1,TRBJ2-3,CATSIAFTDTQYF
TRBV28,TRBJ2-1,CASSFLGAGHNEQFF
TRBV3-1,TRBJ1-1,CASSGRPGPNTEAFF
TRBV20-1,TRBJ2-3,CRPTSTDTQYF
TRBV7-6,TRBJ2-6,CASSSHIAPGANVLTF
TRBV12-3/TRBV12-4,TRBJ1-5,CASSLMAGNQPQHF
TRBV5-1,TRBJ2-5,CASSEDPDRVEETQYF
TRBV2,TRBJ1-6,CASGPHGLNNSPLHF
TRBV5-1,TRBJ2-7,CASSLGRVESYEQYF
TRBV19,TRBJ2-2,CASNSLTGELFF
TRBV20-1,TRBJ2-5,CSARDPKFGRAQYF
TRBV20-1,TRBJ2-5,CSARGQGGWETQYF
TRBV12-3/TRBV12-4,TRBJ1-2,CASSFPLDSGYTF
TRBV5-6,TRBJ2-5,CASNSRTSGQETQYF
TRBV5-1,TRBJ2-6,CASSPTLSGANVLTF
TRBV2,TRBJ2-7,CASSEGPGYYEQYF
TRBV3-1,TRBJ1-2,CASSQGDRGAGGYTF
TRBV25-1,TRBJ2-2,CASSPTLGQGGTGELFF
TRBV27,TRBJ1-1,CASSSPDRASEAFF
TRBV24-1,TRBJ2-4,CATSDARTGSPNDIQYF
TRBV6-6,TRBJ1-2,CASSYSSGGYTF
TRBV5-1,TRBJ1-5,CASSPGTNSNQPQHF
TRBV7-9,TRBJ2-3,CASSLGATDTQYF
TRBV7-9,TRBJ2-2,CASSLRQMNTGELFF
TRBV12-3/TRBV12-4,TRBJ1-2,CASSVGVRSNYGYTF
TRBV15,TRBJ2-1,CATSRDSLGDEQFF
TRBV18,TRBJ2-5,CASSPWTGEGETQYF
TRBV20-1,TRBJ2-7,CRAVSGNSYEQYF
TRBV28,TRBJ2-7,CASSLLPGQGAEQYF
TRBV19,TRBJ2-7,CASKRTGSADSYEQYF
TRBV15,TRBJ1-6,CATSRTGVDSPLHF
TRBV20-1,TRBJ2-7,CSAGGSGREQYF
TRBV7-6,TRBJ1-1,CASSDSRSRGNTEAFF
TRBV28,TRBJ2-3,CASSPSLLRGYF
TRBV5-1,TRBJ2-7,CASSPGQGARYEQYF
TRBV4-1,TRBJ1-2,CASRSEGPPYGYTF
TRBV5-8,TRBJ1-5,CASSLRYGNQPQHF
TRBV11-2,TRBJ2-1,CASSLVVVYNEQFF
TRBV29-1,TRBJ2-1,CSVGGDRIYNEQFF
TRBV12-3/TRBV12-4,TRBJ1-3,CASSLINSGNTIYF
TRBV7-3,TRBJ2-3,CASSLSAGTPDTQYF
TRBV5-6,TRBJ2-1,CASSLFATSGVNEQFF
TRBV30,TRBJ2-1,CAWSVQLNNEQFF
TRBV1,TRBJ2-3,CTSSHRRPRTTDTQYF
TRBV29-1,TRBJ1-2,CSVVDYRAEGYTF